This T cell receptor (beta chain) was retrieved from a study of T cell changes during pregnancy in multiple sclerosis. Sequencing used immunoSEQ multiplex PCR; TCRdb keeps in-frame clones, though not all of them. The sample consists of approximately 110,000 clones, 90% to 95% of them appearing once. The junction had 7 bases not matched to a gene; V was cut back by 1 base and J by 5 bases. This CDR3 comprises 16 residues. CDR1 and CDR2 from the germline V gene are MNHEY and SMNVEV (reference sequence). The source is a female donor with multiple sclerosis, enrolled in a pregnancy study. The sample here was peripheral blood, taken after pregnancy. The gene calls are TRBV27 and TRBJ2-1; the match to TRBD2 covers 8 bases. The DNA for the CDR3 is TGTGCCAGCAGTTTATGGCGGGGGGTCGAGGACAATGAGCAGTTCTTC. Protein: CASSLWRGVEDNEQFF.